Below, 25 T cell receptor beta chains from the same sample are listed, as sequenced in a study of blood T cell repertoires in COVID-19. The table came from immunoSEQ multiplex PCR; TCRdb's copy has only in-frame clones and leaves some out. In the table there are 150,000 to 200,000 clones, approximately 86% of which are singletons. Specimen: PBMCs or T cells enriched from blood (not recorded which). These receptors were collected from a woman aged 25 to 45 who had recovered from COVID-19.

CDR3 residues: CASSGGQGGLMNTEAFF. CDR3 DNA sequence: TGTGCCAGCAGCGGGGGACAGGGAGGCCTCATGAACACTGAAGCTTTCTTT. This chain uses TRBV9 with TRBJ1-1; TRBD1 matches at 9 bases. Germline loops: CDR1 SGDLS, CDR2 YYNGEE. V was pared by 3 bases and J by 0 bases, with 9 bases of the junction left unmatched. This CDR3 has 17 residues.

This clone was seen a handful of times. V is TRBV7-2 and J is TRBJ1-1; 7 nucleotides align to TRBD1. Germline V CDR1 and CDR2: SGHTA, FQGNSA. With 4 bases clipped from V and 0 bases from J, the junction kept 2 bases outside the gene matches. The CDR3 totals 14 residues. CDR3: CASSSGQLNTEAFF. The CDR3 DNA reads as TGTGCCAGCAGCTCGGGACAGTTGAACACTGAAGCTTTCTTT. Using reference TRBV7-2 and TRBJ1-1 for the parts outside the CDR3, the full variable domain is GAGVSQSPSNKVTEKGKDVELRCDPISGHTALYWYRQSLGQGLEFLIYFQGNSAPDKSGLPSDRFSAERTGGSVSTLTIQRTQQEDSAVYLCASSSGQLNTEAFFGQGTRLTVV.

This clone has just one count. The V and J genes are TRBV4-3 and TRBJ2-1; 14 bases map to TRBD2. With V trimmed by 3 bases and J by 3 bases, 4 bases remained unmatched. Looked up from germline, CDR1 is LGHNA and CDR2 is YSLEER. The CDR3 has 17 residues. CDR3 coding DNA: TGCGCCAGCAGCCAGGGGGGACTAGCGGGGGACTACAATGAGCAGTTCTTC. It encodes CASSQGGLAGDYNEQFF.

The chain recombines TRBV5-1 with TRBJ1-1; D is uncertain. This CDR3 spans 13 amino acids. Germline-derived CDR1 and CDR2 are SGHRS and YFSETQ. Deletions cut 5 bases from V and 2 bases from J, with 10 bases between. The CDR3 DNA is TGCGCCAGCAGTCCCAACAGAAACACTGAAGCTTTCTTT. Translation: CASSPNRNTEAFF.

The chain has TRBV4-3 and TRBJ1-1; D unresolved. V was cut by 0 bases and J by 3 bases, with 8 bases left in between. The CDR3 has 14 amino acids. Germline assignment: CDR1 LGHNA and CDR2 YSLEER. CDR3 sequence (DNA): TGCGCCAGCAGCCAAGATACCGGTCACACTGAAGCTTTCTTT. As protein: CASSQDTGHTEAFF.

In DNA form, the CDR3 reads TGTGCCATCAGGGGCAGGGGCACTGGAAACACCATATATTTT. Translating it yields CAIRGRGTGNTIYF. The chain uses TRBV10-3 and TRBJ1-3; possible D gene TRBD1, 6 bases. The CDR3 runs to 14 residues. The germline V gene has CDR1 ENHRY and CDR2 SYGVKD. Trimming removed 6 bases at V and 2 bases at J, with 11 bases between.

The V gene is TRBV19, the J gene TRBJ1-5; no clear D gene. V shed 4 bases and J shed 6 bases, with 10 bases lying between them. The CDR3 runs to 13 residues. The germline V gene has CDR1 LNHDA and CDR2 SQIVND (reference sequence). CDR3 DNA sequence: TGTGCCAGTAGTACCTCCGTTATTCAGCCCCAGCATTTT. The encoded protein is CASSTSVIQPQHF.

The chain joins TRBV5-1 to TRBJ2-1, with a weak D call TRBD2 (7 bases). The germline gives CDR1 SGHRS, CDR2 YFSETQ. Between the trimmed V and J ends, which lost 0 bases and 5 bases, there was a span of 24 bases. The CDR3 totals 19 residues. The CDR3 DNA is TGCGCCAGCAGCTTGGTAGGGACTAAAGAAAGGGGGGTAAACAATGAGCAGTTCTTC. This translates into CASSLVGTKERGVNNEQFF.

The chain has TRBV19 and TRBJ1-2, with 7 bases lining up with TRBD1. Per the germline V gene, CDR1 is LNHDA and CDR2 is SQIVND (reference sequence). J lost 8 bases, V lost 6 bases, and 9 bases had no gene match. The CDR3 spans 13 residues. DNA for the CDR3: TGTGCCAGTAGACTGACAGGGACCCAGGGCTACACCTTC. This codes for CASRLTGTQGYTF.

The gene calls are TRBV3-1 (or the pseudogene TRBV3-2) and TRBJ1-2, with D hard to call. The germline V gene has CDR1 LGHDT and CDR2 YNNKEL (reference sequence). Trimming left V 7 bases short and J 8 bases short, with 17 bases between. This CDR3 has 13 residues. The CDR3 DNA reads TGTGCCAGCACCAAGTCCCGGGATCGGGGCTACACCTTC. It specifies CASTKSRDRGYTF.

The gene calls are TRBV29-1 and TRBJ2-1; D is possibly TRBD1 or TRBD2 (6 bases each). Looked up from germline, CDR1 is SQVTM and CDR2 is ANQGSEA. V lost 7 bases to trimming and J lost 0 bases, with 10 bases between them. This CDR3 is 13 amino acids long. The CDR3 is CSGGASSYNEQFF. For the CDR3, the DNA is TGCAGCGGGGGGGCTAGCTCCTACAATGAGCAGTTCTTC.

The chain has TRBV6-5 and TRBJ2-5; 8 bases map to TRBD2. CDR1 MNHEY and CDR2 SVGAGI come from the germline V gene. The ends lost 6 bases at V and 2 bases at J; junction bases unmatched: 2. The CDR3 is made up of 13 amino acids. Here the CDR3 DNA reads TGTGCCAGCAGGTTAGCGGGGCAAGAGACCCAGTACTTC. Its protein product is CASRLAGQETQYF.

This clone was seen a few times. CDR3 sequence (DNA): TGTGCCAGCAGTGAAGGCGGCATAGCGGGAGGGTGGGACGAGCAGTACTTC. It codes for CASSEGGIAGGWDEQYF. The chain couples TRBV2 to TRBJ2-7, with 11 bases fitting TRBD2. With V trimmed by 1 base and J by 5 bases, 10 bases remained unmatched. Germline CDR1 and CDR2: SNHLY and FYNNEI. The CDR3 is 17 amino acids.

This clone was found a few times. The CDR3 DNA is TGTGCCAGCAGTTTCGGGTCTAGAGATACGCAGTATTTT. Its protein product is CASSFGSRDTQYF. The V gene is TRBV12-3 or TRBV12-4, the J gene TRBJ2-3; D gene ambiguous. Trimming cost V 3 bases and J 5 bases, with 9 bases left between them. The CDR3 extends over 13 amino acids.

This clone has a handful of counts. The rearrangement links TRBV19 to TRBJ1-5, with 11 bases identical to TRBD1. Germline lookup yields CDR1 LNHDA and CDR2 SQIVND (reference sequence). V was pared by 2 bases and J by 4 bases, with 4 bases of the junction left unmatched. This CDR3 spans 16 amino acids. CDR3 region: CASSIPGQGGNQPQHF. The DNA of the CDR3 is TGTGCCAGTAGTATACCGGGACAGGGGGGGAATCAGCCCCAGCATTTT.

The chain joins TRBV4-1 to TRBJ2-7; D may be TRBD1 (5 bases). This CDR3 is built from 13 residues. V lost 0 bases and J lost 6, with 9 bases in between. The germline gives CDR1 MGHRA, CDR2 YSYEKL. For the CDR3, the DNA is TGCGCCAGCAGCCAAGAGACAGCACGCGAGCAGTACTTC. Its translation is CASSQETAREQYF.

The chain links TRBV7-2 to TRBJ1-2; tentative D call: TRBD1 (6 bases). CDR3 length: 14 residues. Deletions cut 3 bases from V and 6 bases from J, with 14 bases between. Germline V gene data show CDR1 as SGHTA and CDR2 as FQGNSA. The DNA of the CDR3 is TGTGCCAGCAGCTTTTACAGGGTTGCGGATGGCTACACCTTC. As protein: CASSFYRVADGYTF.

V gene TRBV11-1 combines with J gene TRBJ2-7; 10 nucleotides align to TRBD2. This CDR3 spans 16 amino acids. J gave up 5 bases and V 5 bases, and 12 bases lay outside the gene matches. The germline CDR1 and CDR2 sequences are SGHAT and FQDESV (reference sequence). The CDR3 coding sequence is TGTGCCAGCAGCGGACTAGCGGTCCCTAAGGAGAACGAGCAGTACTTC. It is translated as CASSGLAVPKENEQYF.

V and J are TRBV7-9 and TRBJ2-1; D is perhaps TRBD1 (6 bases). Looked up from germline, CDR1 is SEHNR and CDR2 is FQNEAQ (reference sequence). The V gene lost 5 bases and the J gene lost 0 bases, with 14 bases spanning the gap. The CDR3 loop spans 16 amino acids. For the CDR3, the DNA is TGTGCCAGCAGCGCCCTAAGGGGGATCTCCTACAATGAGCAGTTCTTC. Translating it yields CASSALRGISYNEQFF.

The chain recombines TRBV14 with TRBJ1-2, with D tentatively TRBD1 (6 bases). The CDR3 consists of 15 residues. The germline V and J ends were trimmed by 0 bases and 4 bases, with 12 bases remaining between them. The germline V gene has CDR1 SGHDN and CDR2 FVKESK. CDR3 DNA sequence: TGTGCCAGCAGCCAAGAGTTGGACAGTACCTATGGCTACACCTTC. Its protein product is CASSQELDSTYGYTF. Combining the CDR3 with reference TRBV14 and TRBJ1-2 gives the whole variable domain EAGVTQFPSHSVIEKGQTVTLRCDPISGHDNLYWYRRVMGKEIKFLLHFVKESKQDESGMPNNRFLAERTGGTYSTLKVQPAELEDSGVYFCASSQELDSTYGYTFGSGTRLTVV.

The chain uses TRBV3-1 (or the pseudogene TRBV3-2) and TRBJ1-2, with unresolved D. CDR1 and CDR2 (germline): LGHDT, YNNKEL (reference sequence). The CDR3 runs 14 residues. Trimming cost V 1 base and J 8 bases, with 14 bases left between them. The CDR3 nucleotides are TGTGCCAGCAGCCAAGGGGTGACTTCCTACGGCTACACCTTC. Amino acid sequence: CASSQGVTSYGYTF.

This clone was recorded only once. V and J are TRBV2 and TRBJ1-1, with TRBD1 matching over 7 bases. The germline V gene encodes CDR1 SNHLY and CDR2 FYNNEI. This CDR3 spans 12 amino acids. J gave up 8 bases and V 4 bases, and 4 bases lay outside the gene matches. The CDR3 loop is CASSATGIEAFF. DNA of the CDR3: TGTGCCAGCAGTGCGACAGGGATCGAAGCTTTCTTT. Drawing the rest from reference TRBV2 and TRBJ1-1, the complete variable domain is EPEVTQTPSHQVTQMGQEVILRCVPISNHLYFYWYRQILGQKVEFLVSFYNNEISEKSEIFDDQFSVERPDGSNFTLKIRSTKLEDSAMYFCASSATGIEAFFGQGTRLTVV.

The chain joins TRBV4-3 to TRBJ1-2; D perhaps matches TRBD1 (5 bases). V shed 6 bases and J shed 7 bases, with 18 bases lying between them. CDR1 and CDR2 from the germline V gene are LGHNA and YSLEER. The CDR3 covers 14 residues. The CDR3 DNA sequence: TGCGCCAGCAGACCTCAGGGCCTCGCCGCTGGCTACACCTTC. This codes for CASRPQGLAAGYTF.

The chain combines TRBV27 with TRBJ1-5; 7 nucleotides agree with TRBD1. CDR1 is MNHEY, CDR2 SMNVEV, per germline (reference sequence). Trimming removed 6 bases from V and 7 bases from J; junction bases left unmatched: 9. This CDR3 has 14 residues. CDR3 amino acids: CASSVQGTQQPQHF. CDR3 bases: TGTGCCAGCAGCGTACAGGGGACTCAGCAGCCCCAGCATTTT.

J is TRBJ1-3 and V is TRBV29-1; TRBD1 might be the D (5 bases). Germline V lookup: CDR1 SQVTM, CDR2 ANQGSEA. CDR3 length: 13 amino acids. Trimming shortened V by 4 bases and J by 3 bases, and 10 bases separated the two germline ends. The CDR3 is CSVGVGDGNTIYF. CDR3 bases: TGCAGCGTTGGGGTAGGGGATGGAAACACCATATATTTT.